These 25 T cell receptor beta chains came from one sample sequenced in a study of shared clonotypes between healthy human individuals. This table comes from immunoSEQ multiplex PCR, and its TCRdb copy is limited to in-frame clones, with some not included. The repertoire consists of approximately 2,000,000 clones, with 85% to 95% occurring once and the leading ten covering 0.37%. Source material: naive CD4+ T cells from PBMCs. The subset denotes: CD45RA+ positively selected. The source of these receptors is a man younger than 30 in good health. Some clones in this sample may be carry-over from other donors' samples.

Details on this clone: In the same sample, other DNA sequences code for this CDR3. The rearrangement uses TRBV19 and TRBJ1-5; D is perhaps TRBD1 (5 bases). CDR3 length: 13 residues. The V and J ends lost 6 bases and 4 bases respectively, with 10 bases between them. The germline gives CDR1 LNHDA, CDR2 SQIVND (reference sequence). This chain's CDR3 is CASSLDSNQPQHF. Here the CDR3 DNA reads TGTGCCAGTAGCCTTGACAGTAATCAGCCCCAGCATTTT. The entire variable domain, with the rest obtained from reference TRBV19 and TRBJ1-5, is as follows: DGGITQSPKYLFRKEGQNVTLSCEQNLNHDAMYWYRQDPGQGLRLIYYSQIVNDFQKGDIAEGYSVSREKKESFPLTVTSAQKNPTAFYLCASSLDSNQPQHFGDGTRLSIL.

The chain combines TRBV6-5 with TRBJ2-3; a possible D gene is TRBD2 (5 bases). The CDR3 totals 15 residues. Trimming removed 2 bases from V and 0 bases from J, with 9 bases in between. The V gene's germline CDR1 is MNHEY and CDR2 SVGAGI. DNA for the CDR3: TGTGCCAGCAGTTACCGCGGGTACAGCACAGATACGCAGTATTTT. Protein: CASSYRGYSTDTQYF.

Turning to this clone: This CDR3 is also generated by other DNA sequences in the sample. The chain joins TRBV5-1 to TRBJ2-1, with TRBD2 as a possible D gene (6 bases). V lost 2 bases, J lost 2 bases, and 11 bases lay in between. Germline V gene lookup returns CDR1 SGHRS and CDR2 YFSETQ. CDR3 length: 15 residues. The CDR3 protein is CASSFSGQTYNEQFF. In DNA, the CDR3 is TGCGCCAGCAGCTTTAGCGGCCAGACCTACAATGAGCAGTTCTTC.

The chain uses TRBV28 and TRBJ2-3; 8 positions agree with TRBD1. J gave up 5 bases and V 4 bases, and 8 bases lay outside the gene matches. The germline CDR1 and CDR2 sequences are MDHEN and SYDVKM. The CDR3 has 15 residues. As DNA, the CDR3 is TGTGCCAGCAGTTCGCAGGGGGCGCCGGGAGATACGCAGTATTTT. It specifies CASSSQGAPGDTQYF.

V gene TRBV6-5 combines with J gene TRBJ1-3; D is unresolved. Trimming stripped 5 bases from V and 4 bases from J, with 6 bases between. Per germline, CDR1 MNHEY and CDR2 SVGAGI. The CDR3 totals 12 residues. CDR3 in DNA: TGTGCCAGCAGTCAGGCGGGAAACACCATATATTTT. Residues: CASSQAGNTIYF.

V and J are TRBV11-1 and TRBJ1-3; D is unresolved. Trimming took 3 bases from V and 7 from J, leaving 4 bases between them. This CDR3 spans 11 amino acids. The V gene's germline CDR1 is SGHAT and CDR2 FQDESV (reference sequence). This CDR3 is CASSFANTIYF. The CDR3 nucleotides are TGTGCCAGCAGCTTTGCGAACACCATATATTTT. Full variable domain (rest looked up from reference TRBV11-1 and TRBJ1-3): EAEVAQSPRYKITEKSQAVAFWCDPISGHATLYWYRQILGQGPELLVQFQDESVVDDSQLPKDRFSAERLKGVDSTLKIQPAELGDSAMYLCASSFANTIYFGEGSWLTVV.

The chain recombines TRBV5-4 with TRBJ2-3; weak D call: TRBD2 (6 bases). Per germline, CDR1 SGHNT and CDR2 YYREEE (reference sequence). Trimming left V 5 bases short and J 2 bases short, with 12 bases between. The CDR3 is made up of 14 amino acids. The CDR3 reads CASSSRGNTDTQYF. DNA of the CDR3: TGTGCCAGCAGTTCCCGCGGGAACACAGATACGCAGTATTTT.

With regard to this clone: Its ends do not fully match the called genes, so a read error is possible. The CDR3 reads CATSRVGTSRDTQYF. Written as DNA, the CDR3 is TGTGCCACCAGCAGAGTAGGGACTAGCAGAGATACGCAGTATTTT. The chain links TRBV15 to TRBJ2-3; 9 nucleotides align to TRBD2. The germline gives CDR1 LNHNV, CDR2 YYDKDF (reference sequence). This CDR3 contains 15 residues.

V usage is TRBV6-5 and J usage is TRBJ2-1; D uncertain. Germline CDR1 is MNHEY and CDR2 is SVGAGI. CDR3 length: 15 residues. V lost 6 bases, J lost 10 bases, and 22 bases lay in between. CDR3 nucleotide sequence: TGTGCCAGCAGACGCCCGCAACATCTTAGTGGCGAGCAGTTCTTC. Protein: CASRRPQHLSGEQFF.

The V and J genes are TRBV20-1 and TRBJ1-2; D call uncertain. Trimming shortened V by 4 bases and J by 8 bases, and 8 bases separated the two germline ends. The CDR3 extends over 10 amino acids. Germline values: CDR1 DFQATT, CDR2 SNEGSKA (reference sequence). CDR3 coding DNA: TGCAGTGCTATGGCCGAGGGCTACACCTTC. Translation: CSAMAEGYTF.

The chain employs TRBV5-1 and TRBJ2-3; 10 bases map to TRBD1. The germline CDR1 and CDR2 sequences are SGHRS and YFSETQ. With V trimmed by 4 bases and J by 4 bases, 3 bases remained unmatched. The CDR3 contains 14 residues. CDR3 region: CASSRGQGPDTQYF. The CDR3 nucleotides read TGCGCCAGCAGCAGGGGACAGGGGCCAGATACGCAGTATTTT.

The rearrangement links TRBV28 to TRBJ1-2; D is possibly TRBD1 (5 bases). V lost 5 bases to trimming and J lost 3 bases, with 13 bases between them. Germline CDR1 and CDR2: MDHEN and SYDVKM. The CDR3 covers 14 residues. CDR3 protein: CASSPAGADYGYTF. The CDR3 DNA sequence: TGTGCCAGCAGTCCAGCCGGGGCTGACTATGGCTACACCTTC.

This chain uses TRBV19 with TRBJ1-4; no firm D call. Germline V gene sequence: CDR1 LNHDA, CDR2 SQIVND (reference sequence). V lost 3 bases to trimming and J lost 0 bases, with 8 bases between them. There are 15 residues in the CDR3. DNA for the CDR3: TGTGCCAGTAGTATCCTATGGGCAACTAATGAAAAACTGTTTTTT. This translates into CASSILWATNEKLFF.

This CDR3 reads CASSEVSEQYF. In DNA, the CDR3 is TGTGCCAGCAGTGAAGTAAGCGAGCAGTACTTC. The rearrangement uses TRBV6-1 and TRBJ2-7; no definite D call. CDR3 length equals 11 residues. Germline V gives CDR1 MNHNS, CDR2 SASEGT. V was pared by 1 base and J by 6 bases, with 4 bases between.

The sample holds one count of this clone. The chain is built from TRBV28 and TRBJ1-2; TRBD1 might be the D (5 bases). CDR3 length: 14 amino acids. The germline gives CDR1 MDHEN, CDR2 SYDVKM. V was cut by 4 bases and J by 0 bases, with 9 bases left in between. The CDR3 reads CASSWGQSNYGYTF. DNA for the CDR3: TGTGCCAGCAGTTGGGGCCAGTCTAACTATGGCTACACCTTC.

The chain uses TRBV28 and TRBJ2-4; D may correspond to TRBD1 or TRBD2 (5 bases each). This CDR3 comprises 16 residues. Trimming removed 2 bases at V and 2 bases at J, with 13 bases between. Germline V gene lookup returns CDR1 MDHEN and CDR2 SYDVKM. Written as DNA, the CDR3 is TGTGCCAGCAGTTTAGTTACCAGGGACCCCAAAAACATTCAGTACTTC. Its protein product is CASSLVTRDPKNIQYF.

V is TRBV29-1 and J is TRBJ2-5; tentative D call: TRBD2 (6 bases). This CDR3 is 13 amino acids long. Germline V gene sequence: CDR1 SQVTM, CDR2 ANQGSEA. Trimming removed 1 base from V and 5 bases from J, with 11 bases in between. CDR3 DNA: TGCAGCGTTGAAGGGGGGGTTGGGGAGACCCAGTACTTC. Its protein is CSVEGGVGETQYF.

V is TRBV4-1 and J is TRBJ2-1; 10 positions agree with TRBD1. The trim removed 0 bases at V and 6 bases at J, leaving 5 bases unmatched. The CDR3 totals 16 residues. Germline V lookup: CDR1 MGHRA, CDR2 YSYEKL. The CDR3 sequence: CASSQDGQGGSNEQFF. The CDR3 DNA follows: TGCGCCAGCAGCCAAGACGGACAGGGGGGATCCAATGAGCAGTTCTTC.

The V gene is TRBV7-9, the J gene TRBJ1-2; 7 nucleotides line up with TRBD1. This CDR3 is built from 15 residues. CDR1 and CDR2 (germline): SEHNR, FQNEAQ (reference sequence). The V segment lost 5 bases and the J segment 2 bases; nucleotides outside the gene matches: 8. This CDR3 reads CASSPQGTANYGYTF. CDR3 DNA sequence: TGTGCCAGCAGCCCCCAAGGGACAGCCAACTATGGCTACACCTTC.

This chain links TRBV15 with TRBJ2-1; the D gene is possibly TRBD1 (5 bases). Germline loops: CDR1 LNHNV, CDR2 YYDKDF (reference sequence). The V and J ends lost 9 bases and 5 bases respectively, with 17 bases between them. This CDR3 has 14 residues. CDR3 DNA sequence: TGTGCCACAAATCGCAGGGAACGTGACAATGAGCAGTTCTTC. It translates to CATNRRERDNEQFF.

The V and J genes are TRBV4-1 and TRBJ2-1; D may be TRBD2 (6 bases). This CDR3 has 17 amino acids. V was trimmed by 1 base and J by 2 bases, leaving 15 bases between them. Germline-derived CDR1 and CDR2 are MGHRA and YSYEKL. CDR3 protein: CASSQGRGRTTYNEQFF. CDR3 in DNA: TGCGCCAGCAGCCAAGGTCGTGGTAGGACTACCTACAATGAGCAGTTCTTC.

The chain carries TRBV30 and TRBJ2-7, with unresolved D. Germline V gene lookup returns CDR1 GTSNPN and CDR2 SVGIG (reference sequence). Between the trimmed V and J ends, which lost 0 bases and 2 bases, there was a span of 14 bases. CDR3 size: 15 residues. The CDR3 DNA reads as TGTGCCTGGAGTGTACGAACACTTCCTGCCTACGAGCAGTACTTC. Translation gives CAWSVRTLPAYEQYF.

The chain combines TRBV5-1 with TRBJ1-3; TRBD1 might be the D (5 bases). In germline, CDR1 is SGHRS, CDR2 YFSETQ. V was pared by 5 bases and J by 0 bases, with 21 bases between. The CDR3 consists of 18 residues. CDR3 in DNA: TGCGCCAGCAGTGCCCAAGGACCAGGGACGAGCTCTGGAAACACCATATATTTT. Amino acids: CASSAQGPGTSSGNTIYF.

This chain uses TRBV4-2 with TRBJ2-1; TRBD2 agrees at 11 bases. With V trimmed by 4 bases and J by 6 bases, 11 bases remained unmatched. CDR1 is LGHNA, CDR2 YNFKEQ, per germline. The CDR3 extends over 17 amino acids. CDR3 bases: TGTGCCAGCAGCCCAACGTATAGCGGGAGGGGGACCAATGAGCAGTTCTTC. It specifies CASSPTYSGRGTNEQFF.

The chain uses TRBV7-8 and TRBJ2-2; 8 positions agree with TRBD1. V was clipped by 5 bases and J by 2 bases; unmatched bases: 7. The CDR3 sequence is 16 residues long. Germline V gene sequence: CDR1 SGHVS, CDR2 FQNEAQ. CDR3 sequence: CASSPRGRINTGELFF. CDR3 coding DNA: TGTGCCAGCAGCCCCAGGGGGCGAATAAACACCGGGGAGCTGTTTTTT.